This paragraph covers one T cell receptor (beta chain) sequence. The source of the sample is a study of cytomegalovirus exposure and HLA in healthy donors. The PCR ran on 60 Vbeta and 13 Jbeta primers. The assay was immunoSEQ multiplex PCR, and TCRdb's table has in-frame clones only and misses some. This table holds approximately 120,000 clones, around three quarters found once. The sequencing input was PBMCs. The TCR sequence derives from a woman in her forties or fifties in good health and CMV-seronegative.

The DNA for the CDR3 is TGTGCCAGCAGTGAAGTCTTCGGGAGGGGCGGAAACACCATATATTTT. This translates into CASSEVFGRGGNTIYF. V usage is TRBV6-1 and J usage is TRBJ1-3, with D possibly matching TRBD1 (5 bases). Per the germline V gene, CDR1 is MNHNS and CDR2 is SASEGT. The CDR3 length is 16 residues. Trimming pared 1 base from V and 4 bases from J, leaving 14 bases between.